Following are 14 T cell receptor beta chains from one sample sequenced in a study of tumor-infiltrating lymphocytes in oesophageal squamous cell carcinoma. TCRdb re-analysed the PCR reads in MiXCR, keeping a single row per CDR3 protein. This sample yields around 6,200 distinct CDR3 sequences, of which roughly 15% are seen a single time; over 15% belongs to the top ten. Sequenced material: esophageal tumor tissue. The receptors derive from a male donor with esophageal squamous cell carcinoma.

By proportion, this clonotype is medium-sized. V is TRBV11-2 and J is TRBJ2-5; TRBD2 matches at 13 bases. The CDR3 is made up of 17 amino acids. The germline V gene encodes CDR1 SGHAT and CDR2 FQNNGV. The V segment lost 4 bases and the J segment 5 bases; nucleotides outside the gene matches: 10. The CDR3 region has the DNA TGTGCCAGCAGCTCCCGTTTACTAGCGGGGGGGTGGGAGACCCAGTACTTC. It translates to CASSSRLLAGGWETQYF.

This chain joins TRBV19 and TRBJ1-5; the match to TRBD1 covers 7 bases. Germline assignment: CDR1 LNHDA and CDR2 SQIVND (reference sequence). The CDR3 is 14 residues long. V trimming: 6 bases; J trimming: 2 bases; junction bases outside the gene matches: 4. The CDR3 DNA is TGTGCCAGTAGGACAGGGTTGGGCAATCAGCCCCAGCATTTT. Translation: CASRTGLGNQPQHF.

This clonotype was detected many times. This chain uses TRBV12-3 or TRBV12-4 with TRBJ1-5; D gene ambiguous. This CDR3 comprises 16 residues. V was clipped by 3 bases and J by 0 bases, with 12 bases between them. DNA for the CDR3: TGTGCCAGCAGTTTTTCTAGCTTAGGTAGCAATCAGCCCCAGCATTTT. Translated: CASSFSSLGSNQPQHF.

Ten or more counts support this clonotype. The chain joins TRBV5-1 to TRBJ2-2; D gene ambiguous. Germline V gene sequence: CDR1 SGHRS, CDR2 YFSETQ. The CDR3 consists of 16 residues. Trimming took 2 bases from V and 3 from J, leaving 14 bases between them. CDR3 protein: CASSLSTPPHTGELFF. CDR3 nucleotides: TGCGCCAGCAGCTTATCGACCCCTCCCCACACCGGGGAGCTGTTTTTT.

This clonotype was found many times. The chain is built from TRBV12-3 or TRBV12-4 and TRBJ2-5, with 9 bases lining up with TRBD2. J was trimmed by 2 bases and V by 3 bases; bases with no gene match: 4. The CDR3 is 15 amino acids. The CDR3 is CASSLPAGGQETQYF. The CDR3, as DNA: TGTGCCAGCAGTTTGCCAGCGGGGGGACAAGAGACCCAGTACTTC.

This clonotype was counted many times. The rearrangement uses TRBV12-3 or TRBV12-4 and TRBJ2-3; D gene unclear. V was clipped by 6 bases and J by 5 bases, with 12 bases between them. The CDR3 has 13 amino acids. CDR3 nucleotide sequence: TGTGCCAGCAGCCCCGAGTCGGTAGATACGCAGTATTTT. Its protein product is CASSPESVDTQYF.

On this clonotype itself: Likely a read error: the CDR3 ends without its conserved phenylalanine or tryptophan. Because the CDR3's place on the DNA is in doubt, the DNA is left out and the CDR3 is given as listed by TCRdb. V and J are TRBV7-6 and TRBJ2-6; whether TRBD2, the table's D call, matches the DNA was not checked. The CDR3 numbers 16 amino acids, ends counted. Germline V gene sequence: CDR1 SGHVS, CDR2 FNYEAQ. The CDR3 reads CASSLGALQETQYFGP.

This clonotype appeared many times. The chain recombines TRBV5-1 with TRBJ2-3, with no clear D. This CDR3 region has 13 residues. Trimming removed 0 bases at V and 3 bases at J, with 5 bases between. Germline V gene sequence: CDR1 SGHRS, CDR2 YFSETQ. CDR3 sequence reads: CASSLGGTDTQYF. DNA for the CDR3: TGCGCCAGCAGCTTGGGGGGAACAGATACGCAGTATTTT.

This clonotype has ten or more counts. This rearrangement joins TRBV6-4 to TRBJ2-7; D unclear. Germline-derived CDR1 and CDR2 are MRHNA and SNTAGT. The germline V and J ends were trimmed by 2 bases and 1 base, with 3 bases remaining between them. CDR3 length: 12 amino acids. CDR3 protein: CASSDRSYEQYF. The CDR3 DNA sequence: TGTGCCAGCAGTGACCGATCCTACGAGCAGTACTTC.

On this clonotype itself: This CDR3 is missing its conserved last phenylalanine or tryptophan, likely due to a read error. The DNA is left out, because the CDR3 cannot be placed on it with certainty; the CDR3 is given as TCRdb lists it. The chain's CDR3 is CASSSSDRANEQFFGP. The chain employs TRBV6-1 and TRBJ2-6; TRBD1 reflects the table's D call only, with no check against the DNA. The CDR3 contains 16 residues when both ends are counted. CDR1 and CDR2 from the germline V gene are MNHNS and SASEGT.

This clonotype was found a few times. The V gene is TRBV5-6, the J gene TRBJ1-1; the D gene is possibly TRBD1 (6 bases). Per the germline V gene, CDR1 is SGHDT and CDR2 is YYEEEE. Trimming removed 4 bases at V and 7 bases at J, with 14 bases between. This CDR3 is 13 amino acids long. CDR3 amino acids: CASSPRGPGEAFF. In DNA form, the CDR3 reads TGTGCCAGCAGCCCTCGGGGGCCTGGTGAAGCTTTCTTT.

This clonotype was counted at least ten times. The chain couples TRBV5-4 to TRBJ2-3; TRBD2 agrees at 14 bases. Germline V gene sequence: CDR1 SGHNT, CDR2 YYREEE (reference sequence). The CDR3 contains 17 residues. The junction had 8 bases not matched to a gene; V was cut back by 4 bases and J by 4 bases. The CDR3: CASSLGGLAGASDTQYF. The CDR3 DNA follows: TGTGCCAGCAGCCTTGGGGGACTAGCGGGGGCCTCAGATACGCAGTATTTT.

With regard to this clonotype: Lacking the conserved final phenylalanine or tryptophan, this CDR3 likely reflects a read error. The limits of the CDR3 on the DNA are not certain, so only TCRdb's listed CDR3 is given. The chain has TRBV28 and TRBJ2-3; the D call TRBD2 from the table was never checked on the DNA. Germline CDR1 reads MDHEN; CDR2 reads SYDVKM. Termini included, the CDR3 measures 17 amino acids. This CDR3 is CASSTGPSYNSPLHFGP.

This clonotype was recorded at least ten times. This chain links TRBV6-1 with TRBJ2-1, with 13 bases matching TRBD2. Looked up from germline, CDR1 is MNHNS and CDR2 is SASEGT. Trimming took 7 bases from V and 11 from J; bases not matched to a gene: 11. CDR3 length: 15 residues. The CDR3 sequence: CASTPTSGGPSKQFF. CDR3 sequence (DNA): TGTGCCAGCACCCCGACTAGCGGGGGGCCGAGTAAGCAGTTCTTC.